This TCR beta chain was documented in a study of T cells in narcolepsy. Across the whole study: Healthy controls were enrolled alongside patients with narcolepsy type 1 or type 2.

Points on this clone: As yet, its antigen is unknown.

Study-wide points: Autoreactive clonotypes reportedly recurred in blood of same and different patients, not controls.

Libraries were prepared by immunoSEQ multiplex PCR; TCRdb keeps only in-frame clonotypes and omits some of them. In the table there are over 25,000 clones, 78% of which are singletons. Germline CDR1 is SGHTA and CDR2 is FQGTGA. CDR3 length: 13 residues. Unmatched junction bases numbered 3, after V lost 1 base and J lost 9 bases. This chain connects TRBV7-3 to TRBJ2-1; TRBD2 agrees at 7 bases. The clonotype comes from a human donor with narcolepsy. Sequences were obtained from CD45RA- memory CD4+ T cells from PBMCs. CDR3 sequence: CASSLRREGEQFF. In DNA, the CDR3 is TGTGCCAGCAGCTTAAGGAGGGAGGGTGAGCAGTTCTTC.